The T cell receptor (beta chain) under discussion was sequenced for a study of cytomegalovirus exposure and HLA in healthy donors. Overall study context: Earlier results showed 117 million unique TCR beta sequences derived from approximately 170 million T cells.

Comments on this clone: No antigen is known for it.

With V trimmed by 4 bases and J by 12 bases, 4 bases remained unmatched. The V gene's germline CDR1 is ENHRY and CDR2 SYGVKD. CDR3 length: 12 residues. The PCR employed 60 Vbeta primers together with 13 Jbeta primers. Libraries were prepared by immunoSEQ multiplex PCR; TCRdb keeps only in-frame clonotypes and omits some of them. This sample has about 140,000 clones; approximately 80% occur once, and the top ten carry about 3.9%. General study results and limits: Being productive about 90% or about 30% of the time was typical of most TCR beta V segments in an earlier analysis.

The sample was PBMCs. The genes are TRBV10-3 and TRBJ1-4; 8 positions agree with TRBD1. The TCR sequence derives from a man younger than 30 in good health and CMV-seronegative. CDR3 coding DNA: TGTGCCATCAGTGCGGAGACAGGGGAACTGTTTTTT. It codes for CAISAETGELFF.